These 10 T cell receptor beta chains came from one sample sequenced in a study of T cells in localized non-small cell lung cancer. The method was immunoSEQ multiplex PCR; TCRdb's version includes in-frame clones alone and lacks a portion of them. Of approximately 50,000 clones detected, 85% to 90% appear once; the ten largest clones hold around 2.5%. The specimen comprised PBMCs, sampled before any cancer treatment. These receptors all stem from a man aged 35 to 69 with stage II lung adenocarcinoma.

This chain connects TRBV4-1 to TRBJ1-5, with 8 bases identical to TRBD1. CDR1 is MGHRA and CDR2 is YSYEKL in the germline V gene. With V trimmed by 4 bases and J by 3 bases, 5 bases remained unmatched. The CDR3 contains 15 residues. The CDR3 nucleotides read TGCGCCAGCAGCCGGACAGGGCCCGACAATCAGCCCCAGCATTTT. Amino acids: CASSRTGPDNQPQHF.

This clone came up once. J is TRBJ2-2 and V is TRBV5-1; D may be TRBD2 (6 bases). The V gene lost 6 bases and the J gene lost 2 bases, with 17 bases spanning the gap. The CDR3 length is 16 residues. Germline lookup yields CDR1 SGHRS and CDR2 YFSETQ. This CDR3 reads CASTTGSGINTGELFF. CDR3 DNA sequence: TGCGCCAGCACGACCGGGAGCGGCATTAACACCGGGGAGCTGTTTTTT.

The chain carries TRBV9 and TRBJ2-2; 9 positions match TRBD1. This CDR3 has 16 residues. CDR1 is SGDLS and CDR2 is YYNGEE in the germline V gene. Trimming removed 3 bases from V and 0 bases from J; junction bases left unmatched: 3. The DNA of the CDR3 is TGTGCCAGCAGCGCGACAGGGGGAGCGAACACCGGGGAGCTGTTTTTT. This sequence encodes CASSATGGANTGELFF.

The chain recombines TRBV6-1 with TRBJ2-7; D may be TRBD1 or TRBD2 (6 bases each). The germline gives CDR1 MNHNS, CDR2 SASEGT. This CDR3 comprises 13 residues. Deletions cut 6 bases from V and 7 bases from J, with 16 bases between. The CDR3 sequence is CASRWYGGEEQYF. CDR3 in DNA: TGTGCCAGCAGATGGTACGGGGGCGAAGAGCAGTACTTC.

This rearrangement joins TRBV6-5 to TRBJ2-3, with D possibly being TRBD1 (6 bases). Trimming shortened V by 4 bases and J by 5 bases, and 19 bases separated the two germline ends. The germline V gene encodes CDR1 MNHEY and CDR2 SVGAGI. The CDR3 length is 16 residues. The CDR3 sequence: CASSSTAGASGDTQYF. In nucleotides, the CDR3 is TGTGCCAGCAGTTCTACGGCAGGGGCCTCCGGAGATACGCAGTATTTT.

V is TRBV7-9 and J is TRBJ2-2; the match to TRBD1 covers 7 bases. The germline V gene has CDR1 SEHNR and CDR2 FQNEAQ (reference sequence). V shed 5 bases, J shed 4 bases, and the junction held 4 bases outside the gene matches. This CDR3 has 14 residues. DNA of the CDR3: TGTGCCAGCAGCCCCGGGACAGTCACCGGGGAGCTGTTTTTT. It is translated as CASSPGTVTGELFF.

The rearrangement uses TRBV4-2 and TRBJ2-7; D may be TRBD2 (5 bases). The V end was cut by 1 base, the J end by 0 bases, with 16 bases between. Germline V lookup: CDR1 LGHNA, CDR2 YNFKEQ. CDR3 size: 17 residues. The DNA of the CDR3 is TGTGCCAGCAGCCAAGCCCCAGTCCCGGGGATCTCCTACGAGCAGTACTTC. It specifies CASSQAPVPGISYEQYF.

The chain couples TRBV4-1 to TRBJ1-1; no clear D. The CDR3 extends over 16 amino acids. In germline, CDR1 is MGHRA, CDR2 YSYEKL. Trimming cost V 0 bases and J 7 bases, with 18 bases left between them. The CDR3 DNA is TGCGCCAGCAGCCAAGAAGGGATGGACGGTACGAGTGAAGCTTTCTTT. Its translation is CASSQEGMDGTSEAFF.

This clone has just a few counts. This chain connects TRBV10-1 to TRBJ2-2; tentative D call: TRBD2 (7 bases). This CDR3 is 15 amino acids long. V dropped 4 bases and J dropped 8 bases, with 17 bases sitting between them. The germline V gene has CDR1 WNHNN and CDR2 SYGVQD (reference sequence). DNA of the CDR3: TGCGCCAGCAGTGCGGCCCACGGGGGGCAAGGGGAGCTGTTTTTT. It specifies CASSAAHGGQGELFF.

DNA for the CDR3: TGTGCCATCGGTTCGGGTGGGATGAATAGCAATCAGCCCCAGCATTTT. This encodes CAIGSGGMNSNQPQHF. The V call is TRBV10-3, the J call TRBJ1-5, with D uncertain. V gave up 8 bases and J gave up 0 bases, with 17 bases separating them. There are 16 residues in the CDR3. Germline assignment: CDR1 ENHRY and CDR2 SYGVKD.